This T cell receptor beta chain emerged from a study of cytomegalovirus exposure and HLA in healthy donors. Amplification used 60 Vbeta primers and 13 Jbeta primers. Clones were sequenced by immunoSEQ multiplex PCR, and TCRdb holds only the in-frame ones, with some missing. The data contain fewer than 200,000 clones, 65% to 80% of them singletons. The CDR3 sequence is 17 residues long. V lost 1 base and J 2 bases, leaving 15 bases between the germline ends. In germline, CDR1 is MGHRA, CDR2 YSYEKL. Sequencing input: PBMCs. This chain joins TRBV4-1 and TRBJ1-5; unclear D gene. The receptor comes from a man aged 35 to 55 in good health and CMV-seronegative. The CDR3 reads CASSQVGGRDRNQPQHF. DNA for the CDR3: TGCGCCAGCAGCCAAGTTGGAGGGCGGGATCGCAATCAGCCCCAGCATTTT.